Given below is one T cell receptor beta chain in context. This sample is drawn from a study of blood T cell repertoires in COVID-19. Study in general: Sites in the United States, Italy and Spain provided acute and convalescent COVID-19 samples.

Clones were sequenced by immunoSEQ multiplex PCR, and TCRdb holds only the in-frame ones, with some missing. This repertoire shows 59,000 or so clones, 70% to 75% found once; its top ten account for roughly 18%. V was shortened by 8 bases and J by 5 bases, with 11 bases between the two germline ends. CDR3 length: 12 residues. Germline V lookup: CDR1 SGHTA, CDR2 FQGNSA. The V and J genes are TRBV7-2 and TRBJ2-3; TRBD2 might be the D (6 bases). Sequencing was done on a sample of peripheral blood. This sequence originates from a woman aged 45-60 years with active or convalescent COVID-19. CDR3 in amino acids: CASGLWGDTQYF. CDR3 nucleotide sequence: TGTGCCAGCGGACTATGGGGAGATACGCAGTATTTT. The variable domain in full, with the rest retrieved from reference TRBV7-2 and TRBJ2-3, is GAGVSQSPSNKVTEKGKDVELRCDPISGHTALYWYRQSLGQGLEFLIYFQGNSAPDKSGLPSDRFSAERTGGSVSTLTIQRTQQEDSAVYLCASGLWGDTQYFGPGTRLTVL.